This passage covers 15 T cell receptor beta chains from one sample sequenced in a study of CD8+ T cells in alopecia areata. Extracted RNA was reverse transcribed, and the resulting cDNA served as sequencing template. The method was immunoSEQ multiplex PCR; TCRdb's version includes in-frame clones alone and lacks a portion of them. The sample includes almost 250,000 clones, approximately 61% of them seen just once. The starting material was CD4+ T cells sorted from blood, obtained at week 0. All receptors derive from a human donor with alopecia areata.

This chain connects TRBV30 to TRBJ2-7; D is undetermined. CDR1 and CDR2 from the germline V gene are GTSNPN and SVGIG (reference sequence). The CDR3 length is 13 residues. V was cut by 0 bases and J by 6 bases, with 12 bases left in between. CDR3 sequence reads: CAWSVDWVREQYF. The DNA of the CDR3 is TGTGCCTGGAGTGTTGATTGGGTTCGCGAGCAGTACTTC. The full variable domain, with the rest looked up from reference TRBV30 and TRBJ2-7, is SQTIHQWPATLVQPVGSPLSLECTVEGTSNPNLYWYRQAAGRGLQLLFYSVGIGQISSEVPQNLSASRPQDRQFILSSKKLLLSDSGFYLCAWSVDWVREQYFGPGTRLTVT.

V is TRBV29-1 and J is TRBJ2-7; tentatively, D is TRBD2 (7 bases). The CDR3 loop spans 11 amino acids. The V end was cut by 1 base, the J end by 12 bases, with 13 bases between. CDR1 is SQVTM, CDR2 ANQGSEA, per germline. This CDR3 is CSVEVRGGWYF. CDR3 bases: TGCAGCGTTGAAGTGAGGGGGGGTTGGTACTTC.

This chain joins TRBV30 and TRBJ2-7, with D uncertain. Germline V gives CDR1 GTSNPN, CDR2 SVGIG (reference sequence). Trimming took 0 bases from V and 6 from J, leaving 9 bases between them. This CDR3 is built from 12 residues. CDR3 residues: CAWSVAGPEQYF. The CDR3, as DNA: TGTGCCTGGAGTGTCGCCGGGCCCGAGCAGTACTTC.

This clone was seen a handful of times. The chain has TRBV27 and TRBJ1-1; D gene ambiguous. V was shortened by 3 bases and J by 2 bases, with 10 bases between the two germline ends. This CDR3 has 14 residues. Germline assignment: CDR1 MNHEY and CDR2 SMNVEV (reference sequence). The DNA of the CDR3 is TGTGCCAGCAGTTTTCGGGAGAGAAACACTGAAGCTTTCTTT. Its translation is CASSFRERNTEAFF.

This clone was detected only a few times. The rearrangement joins TRBV29-1 to TRBJ2-3; 7 bases fit TRBD2. Germline lookup yields CDR1 SQVTM and CDR2 ANQGSEA. The V and J ends lost 3 bases and 5 bases, in that order; junction bases with no gene match: 8. The CDR3 has 14 residues. CDR3 sequence reads: CSVDAAGEGDTQYF. CDR3 coding DNA: TGCAGCGTTGACGCGGCGGGGGAGGGAGATACGCAGTATTTT.

Comments on this clone: Other DNA sequences from this sample encode an identical CDR3 as well. The chain is built from TRBV29-1 and TRBJ1-5; TRBD1 agrees at 8 bases. Trimming cost V 5 bases and J 7 bases; bases outside gene matches: 7. The germline CDR1 and CDR2 sequences are SQVTM and ANQGSEA. This CDR3 is 13 amino acids long. The CDR3 bases are TGCAGCGTTTTGGACAGGGTGGGCCAGCCCCAGCATTTT. This encodes CSVLDRVGQPQHF.

The chain combines TRBV7-2 with TRBJ2-7, with D possibly TRBD1 on 6 matching bases. The V and J ends lost 5 bases and 3 bases respectively, with 8 bases between them. The CDR3 has 12 amino acids. The germline CDR1 and CDR2 sequences are SGHTA and FQGNSA. For the CDR3, the DNA is TGTGCCAGCAGCGAACAGGGCTACGAGCAGTACTTC. Residues: CASSEQGYEQYF.

The chain couples TRBV30 to TRBJ2-5; TRBD1 might be the D (5 bases). The CDR3 runs to 13 residues. Trimming shortened V by 0 bases and J by 5 bases, and 10 bases separated the two germline ends. Germline CDR1 is GTSNPN and CDR2 is SVGIG (reference sequence). The CDR3 bases are TGTGCCTGGAGTGTAACAGGATTGGAGACCCAGTACTTC. It yields the protein CAWSVTGLETQYF.

This rearrangement joins TRBV29-1 to TRBJ2-5, with TRBD1 as a possible D gene (5 bases). Germline-derived CDR1 and CDR2 are SQVTM and ANQGSEA. CDR3 length equals 12 residues. Trimming stripped 3 bases from V and 1 base from J, with 6 bases between. The DNA of the CDR3 is TGCAGCGTTGACAGGGTCCAAGAGACCCAGTACTTC. Translation: CSVDRVQETQYF.

This clone was seen more than once but under ten times. This chain joins TRBV7-3 and TRBJ2-1; D is undetermined. Trimming stripped 5 bases from V and 8 bases from J, with 10 bases between. Germline V gives CDR1 SGHTA, CDR2 FQGTGA. The CDR3 extends over 12 amino acids. CDR3 sequence: CASSETAHEQFF. Written as DNA, the CDR3 is TGTGCCAGCAGCGAAACAGCCCATGAGCAGTTCTTC.

For the CDR3, the DNA is TGTGCCTGGAGTGTACGGGTGGGGACAGGGGATTCCTACAATGAGCAGTTCTTC. Encoded protein: CAWSVRVGTGDSYNEQFF. The J gene is TRBJ2-1, the V gene TRBV30; TRBD1 matches at 10 bases. CDR1 GTSNPN and CDR2 SVGIG come from the germline V gene (reference sequence). The V segment lost 0 bases and the J segment 1 base; nucleotides outside the gene matches: 9. CDR3 length: 18 residues.

The chain recombines TRBV6-1 with TRBJ2-3; possibly TRBD1 for D (5 bases). V lost 2 bases to trimming and J lost 3 bases, with 12 bases between them. CDR1 and CDR2 from the germline V gene are MNHNS and SASEGT. The CDR3 sequence is 15 residues long. CDR3 sequence reads: CASSEPGKGTDTQYF. The CDR3 nucleotides read TGTGCCAGCAGTGAACCAGGGAAAGGTACAGATACGCAGTATTTT.

The rearrangement joins TRBV10-3 to TRBJ2-7, with unresolved D. Germline V gene data show CDR1 as ENHRY and CDR2 as SYGVKD. The V end lost 7 bases, the J end lost 0 bases, and 7 bases lay between the germline ends. The CDR3 has 12 residues. CDR3 in DNA: TGTGCCATCAAAGGTGACTCCTACGAGCAGTACTTC. Its translation is CAIKGDSYEQYF.

V gene TRBV9 combines with J gene TRBJ2-1; unclear D gene. CDR3 length: 14 amino acids. Germline V gives CDR1 SGDLS, CDR2 YYNGEE. V was cut by 0 bases and J by 7 bases, with 11 bases left in between. CDR3 nucleotides: TGTGCCAGCAGCGTAGTTGCTCGTGATAATGAGCAGTTCTTC. Translation: CASSVVARDNEQFF.

This chain joins TRBV25-1 and TRBJ2-3; a weak D match, TRBD1 (5 bases). CDR3 length: 15 residues. From germline, CDR1 is MGHDK and CDR2 SYGVNS. Between the trimmed V and J ends, which lost 3 bases and 4 bases, there was a span of 14 bases. Written as DNA, the CDR3 is TGTGCCAGCAGTGAGATGAGCAGGGCGGCAGATACGCAGTATTTT. Translation: CASSEMSRAADTQYF.